This T cell receptor beta chain was sequenced during a study of blood T cell repertoires in COVID-19. Germline V gene lookup returns CDR1 SGDLS and CDR2 YYNGEE. V dropped 1 base and J dropped 2; count of bases not matched to a gene: 8. This CDR3 is built from 17 residues. As handled by the study authors: Nucleated cell number was recorded as an estimate derived from reference gene primer amplification. Assay used: immunoSEQ multiplex PCR; TCRdb lists only in-frame clones, some missing. Clone size and V and J calls were adopted from that table, with D and trimming inferred from the DNA. The sample records about 190,000 clones, around 80% being singletons.

The chain employs TRBV9 and TRBJ1-5; 8 positions agree with TRBD1. Sequencing used peripheral blood. This TCR was sampled from a man in his thirties or forties with active or convalescent COVID-19. CDR3 residues: CASSVLRLTGGNQPQHF. Here the CDR3 DNA reads TGTGCCAGCAGCGTATTACGGCTGACAGGGGGCAATCAGCCCCAGCATTTT.